These T cell receptor beta chains were read from a single sample in a study of cytomegalovirus exposure and HLA in healthy donors. Generated by immunoSEQ multiplex PCR, the TCRdb table keeps only in-frame clones and is missing some. The sample consists of about 120,000 clones, about 80% of them appearing once. The specimen sequenced was PBMCs. These receptors were taken from a man between 60 and 70 years old in good health and CMV-seropositive. CDR3s include the opening cysteine and the closing phenylalanine or tryptophan. D genes are given only for firm matches. Expanded clones are given a class, and other clones once, few, many or no size at all.

J gene	clone size	D gene	V gene	CDR3 length	CDR3 protein
TRBJ1-5	.	TRBD1	TRBV6-6	15	CASRPTGPGNQPQHF
TRBJ2-1	.	TRBD2	TRBV5-4	15	CASSSDWVGGPEQFF
TRBJ1-2	.	.	TRBV5-1	13	CASSLYLGDGYTF
TRBJ2-7	.	.	TRBV7-9	16	CASSSQMAHLEGEQYF
TRBJ2-2	.	TRBD1	TRBV6-5	15	CASSWGQGNTGELFF
TRBJ2-2	.	.	TRBV19	14	CASSNQGRSGELFF
TRBJ1-1	.	TRBD1	TRBV7-8	16	CASSTRDRGVYTEAFF
TRBJ1-5	.	TRBD1	TRBV6-5	15	CASSAGTGDNQPQHF
TRBJ2-1	.	.	TRBV7-3	15	CASSPTYSSYNEQFF
TRBJ2-7	.	TRBD1	TRBV15	17	CATSRDTGTGGFHEQYF
TRBJ2-3	.	.	TRBV11-3	13	CASSRGATDTQYF
TRBJ1-1	.	.	TRBV11-2	13	CASSPLGHTEAFF
TRBJ1-4	.	TRBD1	TRBV28	15	CASRVARGFNEKLFF
TRBJ1-5	.	.	TRBV5-1	13	CASSLVVGQPQHF
TRBJ1-1	.	.	TRBV11-1	14	CASSLGRQNTEAFF
TRBJ2-7	few	.	TRBV5-5	13	CASSLAPAYEQYF
TRBJ2-1	.	.	TRBV5-1	15	CASSERQSSYNEQFF
TRBJ2-1	.	TRBD1	TRBV9	16	CASSVVAGGTYNEQFF
TRBJ2-1	once	TRBD1	TRBV19	12	CASSNRGLEQFF
TRBJ2-3	.	.	TRBV19	13	CASSRGPGDTQYF
TRBJ2-4	.	.	TRBV7-6	15	CASSLSQGSGNIQYF
TRBJ2-7	.	TRBD2	TRBV9	16	CASSPRTSGTSYEQYF
TRBJ2-7	.	TRBD2	TRBV7-8	14	CASSFSGSPHEQYF
TRBJ2-4	few	TRBD1	TRBV10-2	12	CASGQGVNIQYF
TRBJ2-5	few	.	TRBV11-1	14	CASSLALAGETQYF
TRBJ2-3	.	TRBD1	TRBV4-1	14	CASSRQGSGDTQYF
TRBJ2-2	.	TRBD1	TRBV11-2	14	CASSLDRAAGELFF
TRBJ1-3	.	.	TRBV9	15	CASSALHAGGNTIYF